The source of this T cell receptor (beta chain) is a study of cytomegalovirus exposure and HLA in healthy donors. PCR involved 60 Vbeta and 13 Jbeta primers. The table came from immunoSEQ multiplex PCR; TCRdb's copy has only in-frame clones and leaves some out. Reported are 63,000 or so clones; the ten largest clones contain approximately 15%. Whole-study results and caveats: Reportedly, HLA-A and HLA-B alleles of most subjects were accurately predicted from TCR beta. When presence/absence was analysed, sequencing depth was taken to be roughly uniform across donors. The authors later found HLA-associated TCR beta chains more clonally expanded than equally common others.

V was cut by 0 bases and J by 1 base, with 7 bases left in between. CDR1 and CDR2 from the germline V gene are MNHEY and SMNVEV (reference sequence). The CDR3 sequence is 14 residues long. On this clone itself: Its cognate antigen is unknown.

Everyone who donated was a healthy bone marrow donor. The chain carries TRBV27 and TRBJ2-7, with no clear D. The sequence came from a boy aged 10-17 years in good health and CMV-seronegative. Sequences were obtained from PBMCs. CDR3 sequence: CASSLSPASYEQYF. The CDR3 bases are TGTGCCAGCAGTTTATCGCCCGCGTCCTACGAGCAGTACTTC.